This entry is about one TCR beta chain. Its antigen is unknown. The TCR alpha and TCR beta cDNA libraries, bearing sample barcodes and UMIs, were generated by 5'RACE using constant-segment primers. TCRdb re-analysed the 5' RACE reads in MiXCR, keeping a single row per CDR3 protein. Of some 490,000 distinct CDR3 sequences listed, around a sixth are singletons. This sample is part of a study of T-cell memory formation after mild COVID-19. In the study overall: Among the donors, TCR clusters were largely specific to each donor. Whole-study findings and limits: Clones shrinking from day 15 to 85 showed even CD4/CD8 mixes; later expanders tilted CD4+.

This sequence originates from an adult woman who had mild COVID-19 (a few samples of this study predate the infection). Cell type and time point are not known. Material: PBMCs or a T cell subset sorted from them (not recorded which).

CDR3 sequence: CSARSNNEQFF. CDR3 coding DNA: TGCAGTGCTAGGAGTAACAATGAGCAGTTCTTC. V gene TRBV20-1 combines with J gene TRBJ2-1; D gene uncertain. The germline CDR1 and CDR2 sequences are DFQATT and SNEGSKA (reference sequence). Trimming removed 3 bases from V and 5 bases from J, with 5 bases in between. This CDR3 is built from 11 residues.